A selection of T cell receptor beta chains follows, all from one sample in a study of response to subunit inactivated influenza vaccine. TCRdb re-derived calls from the RT-PCR reads in MiXCR, one entry per CDR3 protein. The sample includes 800,000 or so distinct CDR3 sequences, approximately 22% seen only once; the top ten take about 9.4%. The sequencing here drew on PBMCs from blood, taken about 5 days after vaccination. The receptors originated from a man aged 50-59 years who received an inactivated influenza vaccine. CDR3s include the opening cysteine and the closing phenylalanine or tryptophan. The D gene is left open where the match is weak. Size is omitted from some rows. Given values are once, few, many or a class for expanded clones.

>TRBJ2-1|TRBD2|.|TRBV10-3
CAISESTSSPSSYNEQFF
TGTGCCATCAGTGAGTCGACTAGCTCACCGAGCTCCTACAATGAGCAGTTCTTC
>TRBJ2-1|.|many|TRBV12-3/TRBV12-4
CASSLAGGGGNEQFF
TGCGCCAGCAGCTTGGCCGGAGGGGGAGGAAATGAGCAGTTCTTC
>TRBJ1-5|.|.|TRBV20-1
CSAERPGVLNQPQHF
TGCAGTGCCGAGCGCCCCGGGGTACTCAATCAGCCCCAGCATTTT
>TRBJ2-1|.|many|TRBV16
CASSQSGLSYNEQFF
TGTGCCAGCAGCCAATCGGGTTTGTCCTACAATGAGCAGTTCTTC
>TRBJ1-4|.|.|TRBV7-9
CASSLWQRANEKLFF
TGTGCCAGCAGCTTATGGCAACGCGCTAATGAAAAACTGTTTTTT
>TRBJ2-2|TRBD2|.|TRBV29-1
CSVGPGLQNTGELFF
TGCAGCGTGGGTCCGGGACTACAGAACACCGGGGAGCTGTTTTTT
>TRBJ2-1|.|.|TRBV7-9
CASSPRGGLSEQFF
TGTGCCAGCAGCCCTAGGGGCGGGTTGAGTGAGCAGTTCTTC
>TRBJ1-6|.|.|TRBV9
CASSVALGRPLHF
TGTGCCAGCAGCGTAGCTCTAGGGAGACCCCTCCACTTT
>TRBJ2-1|TRBD1|.|TRBV29-1
CSGGQGSVNEQFF
TGCAGCGGCGGACAGGGTTCGGTGAATGAGCAGTTCTTC
>TRBJ2-7|.|.|TRBV3-1
CASSQRGSSSYEQYF
TGTGCCAGCAGCCAAAGGGGCAGCAGCTCCTACGAGCAGTACTTC
>TRBJ2-5|TRBD1|few|TRBV7-9
CASSLDRQGAMYF
TGTGCCAGCAGCTTGGACAGACAGGGCGCCATGTACTTC
>TRBJ2-1|.|many|TRBV5-5
CASSQEEPYNEQFF
TGTGCCAGCAGCCAGGAGGAGCCCTACAATGAGCAGTTCTTC
>TRBJ2-2|.|few|TRBV4-3
CASSLQRSAGELFF
TGCGCCAGCAGCCTACAGAGGAGCGCCGGGGAGCTGTTTTTT
>TRBJ2-7|.|.|TRBV11-2
CASSLGGRGVLEQYF
TGTGCCAGCAGCTTAGGGGGTCGAGGGGTACTCGAGCAGTACTTC
>TRBJ2-3|TRBD1|.|TRBV29-1
CSVEDPGGWTDTQYF
TGCAGCGTTGAAGATCCAGGGGGTTGGACAGATACGCAGTATTTT
>TRBJ2-5|TRBD2|.|TRBV6-5
CASSYSSTGGGETQYF
TGTGCCAGCAGTTACTCGAGTACGGGGGGGGGAGAGACCCAGTACTTC
>TRBJ2-7|.|.|TRBV5-6
CASSWGTTSYEQYF
TGTGCCAGCAGCTGGGGGACGACATCCTACGAGCAGTACTTC
>TRBJ2-1|.|.|TRBV12-5
CASALAPLEQFF
TGTGCTAGTGCCCTCGCTCCCCTTGAGCAGTTCTTC
>TRBJ2-2|TRBD1|few|TRBV13
CASSLQGQGVGELFF
TGTGCCAGCAGCCTCCAGGGACAGGGGGTCGGGGAGCTGTTTTTT
>TRBJ2-1|TRBD2|.|TRBV12-3/TRBV12-4
CASSLGAGVKNEQFF
TGTGCCAGCAGTTTAGGCGCGGGAGTCAAGAATGAGCAGTTCTTC
>TRBJ2-7|TRBD1|few|TRBV15
CATSRPRQGAYEQYF
TGTGCCACCAGCAGACCGAGACAGGGCGCCTACGAGCAGTACTTC
>TRBJ2-1|TRBD2|once|TRBV15
CATSRTSGGANEQFF
TGTGCCACCAGCAGAACTAGCGGGGGGGCAAATGAGCAGTTCTTC
>TRBJ2-5|TRBD1|few|TRBV7-2
CASSLDRQGWETQYF
TGTGCCAGCAGCTTAGACAGACAGGGATGGGAGACCCAGTACTTC
>TRBJ2-3|.|.|TRBV11-1
CASSRASGAGFYTTDTQYF
TGTGCCAGCAGCCGAGCTTCTGGGGCGGGATTTTACACCACAGATACGCAGTATTTT
>TRBJ2-1|.|few|TRBV7-8
CASSFYHNEQFF
TGTGCCAGCAGTTTCTACCACAATGAGCAGTTCTTC
>TRBJ2-1|.|.|TRBV9
CASSPQPLHEQFF
TGTGCCAGCAGCCCCCAACCCCTTCATGAGCAGTTCTTC
>TRBJ2-3|.|once|TRBV11-2
CASSLAGLGDTQYF
TGTGCCAGCAGCTTAGCAGGCCTCGGAGATACGCAGTATTTT
>TRBJ2-6|.|few|TRBV20-1
CSASGTGGANVLTF
TGCAGTGCTAGCGGGACGGGTGGGGCCAACGTCCTGACTTTC
>TRBJ2-1|TRBD1|few|TRBV9
CASSATGTGVYNEQFF
TGTGCCAGCAGCGCCACCGGGACAGGGGTCTACAATGAGCAGTTCTTC
>TRBJ1-1|.|few|TRBV12-3/TRBV12-4
CASSQGSMNTEAFF
TGTGCCAGCAGTCAGGGGTCGATGAACACTGAAGCTTTCTTT
>TRBJ2-2|.|many|TRBV5-1
CASSLQTGENTGELFF
TGCGCCAGCAGCTTGCAAACAGGCGAGAACACCGGGGAGCTGTTTTTT
>TRBJ1-4|.|few|TRBV6-2/TRBV6-3
CASSYSTGPNEKLFF
TGTGCCAGCAGTTACTCGACAGGACCGAATGAAAAACTGTTTTTT
>TRBJ2-3|.|.|TRBV20-1
CSARDLSTDTQYF
TGCAGTGCTAGGGACTTAAGCACAGATACGCAGTATTTT
>TRBJ2-1|TRBD2|few|TRBV29-1
CSYGRGLAENEQFF
TGCAGCTACGGTCGGGGACTAGCGGAAAATGAGCAGTTCTTC
>TRBJ1-1|TRBD1|.|TRBV18
CASRTGEGAGTEAFF
TGTGCCAGCCGCACCGGGGAGGGGGCAGGAACTGAAGCTTTCTTT
>TRBJ2-5|.|.|TRBV14
CASSQDEVQETQYF
TGTGCCAGCAGCCAAGATGAAGTCCAAGAGACCCAGTACTTC
>TRBJ2-1|.|few|TRBV14
CASSQEWGMAYNEQFF
TGTGCCAGCAGCCAAGAGTGGGGGATGGCCTACAATGAGCAGTTCTTC
>TRBJ1-5|.|once|TRBV7-8
CASSLARFEGRSAQPQHF
TGTGCCAGCAGCTTAGCCCGCTTTGAAGGGAGGTCGGCTCAGCCCCAGCATTTT
>TRBJ1-1|TRBD1|.|TRBV7-9
CASSLGQGNEAFF
TGTGCCAGCAGCTTAGGACAGGGAAATGAAGCTTTCTTT
>TRBJ1-6|TRBD1|few|TRBV15
CATSRAGGYNSPLHF
TGTGCCACCAGCAGAGCAGGGGGGTATAATTCACCCCTCCACTTT
>TRBJ1-1|.|few|TRBV29-1
CSAAMGDTEAFF
TGCAGCGCCGCCATGGGAGACACTGAAGCTTTCTTT
>TRBJ2-3|.|few|TRBV5-4
CASSLDGVNKHTQYF
TGTGCCAGCAGCTTGGATGGGGTAAACAAGCATACGCAGTATTTT
>TRBJ1-1|.|.|TRBV20-1
CSARDRARQVATEAFF
TGCAGTGCTAGAGATAGGGCTAGACAGGTGGCCACTGAAGCTTTCTTT
>TRBJ2-7|TRBD2|few|TRBV20-1
CSARDRWTSGSYEQYF
TGCAGTGCTAGAGATCGGTGGACTAGCGGTTCCTACGAGCAGTACTTC
>TRBJ2-2|.|once|TRBV27
CATTPLWGNTGELFF
TGTGCCACCACCCCCCTCTGGGGGAACACCGGGGAGCTGTTTTTT
>TRBJ2-7|TRBD2|.|TRBV20-1
CSANYGGGRAAEQYF
TGCAGTGCTAACTACGGCGGCGGGAGAGCCGCCGAGCAGTACTTC
>TRBJ2-4|TRBD2|few|TRBV27
CASSSPIRLAGHKNIQYF
TGTGCCAGCAGTTCTCCGATTCGACTAGCGGGCCACAAAAACATTCAGTACTTC
>TRBJ2-1|.|.|TRBV20-1
CSASGGIDEQFF
TGCAGTGCTAGCGGGGGAATAGATGAGCAGTTCTTC
>TRBJ2-1|TRBD2|few|TRBV12-3/TRBV12-4
CASSLLAGGREQFF
TGTGCCAGCAGTTTGCTAGCGGGAGGGCGAGAGCAGTTCTTC
>TRBJ2-5|TRBD1|.|TRBV5-1
CASSPGQGASETQYF
TGCGCCAGCAGTCCGGGACAGGGGGCTTCGGAGACCCAGTACTTC
>TRBJ2-5|.|.|TRBV4-1
CASSQDGAGEETQYF
TGCGCCAGCAGCCAAGATGGTGCAGGGGAAGAGACCCAGTACTTC
>TRBJ2-1|.|many|TRBV7-9
CASSFPARNEQFF
TGTGCCAGCAGCTTCCCGGCGCGGAATGAGCAGTTCTTC
>TRBJ2-1|.|.|TRBV12-3/TRBV12-4
CASSSHGPYNEQFF
TGTGCCAGCAGTTCTCACGGCCCTTACAATGAGCAGTTCTTC
>TRBJ2-3|TRBD2|few|TRBV7-2
CASSLARLAGDTQYF
TGTGCCAGCAGCTTAGCGAGGCTAGCGGGAGATACGCAGTATTTT
>TRBJ2-3|.|few|TRBV6-5
CASSYSTRQDTSTDTQYF
TGTGCCAGCAGTTACTCCACCCGACAAGATACTAGCACAGATACGCAGTATTTT
>TRBJ1-1|.|.|TRBV30
CAWSARGPEAFF
TGTGCCTGGAGTGCCCGGGGCCCCGAAGCTTTCTTT
>TRBJ2-5|TRBD1|.|TRBV4-1
CASSQDKDRGRETQYF
TGCGCCAGCAGCCAAGACAAGGACAGGGGGCGGGAGACCCAGTACTTC
>TRBJ2-2|.|.|TRBV28
CASSQGGAGTGELFF
TGTGCCAGCAGCCAGGGGGGCGCGGGCACCGGGGAGCTGTTTTTT
>TRBJ2-1|.|few|TRBV7-3
CASSSSVIAYNEQFF
TGTGCCAGCAGCTCTTCGGTGATAGCCTACAATGAGCAGTTCTTC